Each of the 7 T cell receptor beta chains below was sequenced from the same sample in a study of beta chain features in type 1 diabetes. Sequenced material consisted of expressed TCRB transcripts (all of the isolated RNA was reverse transcribed). Clones were sequenced by immunoSEQ multiplex PCR, and TCRdb holds only the in-frame ones, with some missing. Among around 250,000 clones, about 25% were seen once, and the ten largest hold about 3.9%. The sequencing sample was made of central memory CD4+ T cells from blood. The receptors originated from a young man in good health.

This clone was counted a few times. The chain uses TRBV6-5 and TRBJ2-3; possibly TRBD1 for D (5 bases). CDR3 length: 12 amino acids. Germline V gives CDR1 MNHEY, CDR2 SVGAGI. V dropped 8 bases and J dropped 4 bases, with 10 bases sitting between them. The DNA of the CDR3 is TGTGCCAGCGGACAAGGGGCAGATACGCAGTATTTT. This sequence encodes CASGQGADTQYF.

This clone has more than one count but fewer than ten. This sequence joins TRBV19 and TRBJ2-3; tentatively, D is TRBD1 (6 bases). The V end was cut by 0 bases, the J end by 4 bases, with 14 bases between. The CDR3 covers 16 residues. The germline CDR1 and CDR2 sequences are LNHDA and SQIVND (reference sequence). CDR3 amino acids: CASSIDWGRGSDTQYF. CDR3 bases: TGTGCCAGTAGTATAGATTGGGGCAGGGGCTCAGATACGCAGTATTTT. The whole variable domain, remainder taken from reference TRBV19 and TRBJ2-3, is DGGITQSPKYLFRKEGQNVTLSCEQNLNHDAMYWYRQDPGQGLRLIYYSQIVNDFQKGDIAEGYSVSREKKESFPLTVTSAQKNPTAFYLCASSIDWGRGSDTQYFGPGTRLTVL.

This clone was counted only a few times. This chain links TRBV5-4 with TRBJ2-3, with D possibly TRBD2 on 6 matching bases. This CDR3 has 15 amino acids. The germline V gene encodes CDR1 SGHNT and CDR2 YYREEE (reference sequence). The V end was cut by 2 bases, the J end by 1 base, with 11 bases between. CDR3 sequence reads: CASSLGGAGTDTQYF. The CDR3 nucleotides are TGTGCCAGCAGCTTAGGCGGGGCCGGCACAGATACGCAGTATTTT.

In this sample, this clone turned up a few times. V usage is TRBV7-2 and J usage is TRBJ2-7; D is undetermined. The germline V and J ends were trimmed by 3 bases and 0 bases, with 6 bases remaining between them. Germline assignment: CDR1 SGHTA and CDR2 FQGNSA. The CDR3 has 13 residues. The CDR3 region is CASSFLFSYEQYF. The CDR3 DNA follows: TGTGCCAGCAGCTTTCTCTTCTCCTACGAGCAGTACTTC.

In DNA, the CDR3 is TGTGCCAGCAGCTTGGCCGGTAAGAGGGGGATCCATGAGCAGTTCTTC. Translating gives CASSLAGKRGIHEQFF. J is TRBJ2-1 and V is TRBV5-4; the D gene is possibly TRBD1 (6 bases). Trimming left V 0 bases short and J 8 bases short, with 18 bases between. This CDR3 contains 16 residues. Germline V gives CDR1 SGHNT, CDR2 YYREEE (reference sequence).

V usage is TRBV11-2 and J usage is TRBJ2-1; no clear D. V shed 5 bases and J shed 7 bases, with 15 bases lying between them. Germline assignment: CDR1 SGHAT and CDR2 FQNNGV. There are 14 residues in the CDR3. The CDR3 loop is CASSLVGGWNEQFF. The CDR3 DNA follows: TGTGCCAGCAGCCTCGTCGGTGGATGGAATGAGCAGTTCTTC.

V and J are TRBV30 and TRBJ1-2, with TRBD1 matching 10 bases. CDR1 is GTSNPN and CDR2 is SVGIG in the germline V gene (reference sequence). The CDR3 contains 13 residues. The V gene end was trimmed by 3 bases and the J gene end by 9 bases; junction bases not matched to a gene: 7. This CDR3 reads CAWSAGTGDRYTF. The DNA of the CDR3 is TGTGCCTGGAGCGCCGGGACAGGGGATCGCTACACCTTC.